This TCR beta chain was sequenced for a study of T cell responses to AZD1222 COVID-19 vaccine. Study-wide results and limits: Regions 160-218 and 743-854 held dominance among vaccine-associated CD4 TCRs, which spanned spike. Spike-specific TCR repertoires showed rising breadth and depth after two AZD1222 doses. Among those given AZD1222, only five to seven were seropositive at baseline.

Clones were read by immunoSEQ multiplex PCR, and TCRdb kept only the in-frame ones, dropping some. The profile shows more than 100,000 clones, under 90% of them singletons. The CDR3 contains 12 residues. Per germline, CDR1 SQVTM and CDR2 ANQGSEA. Trimming left V 4 bases short and J 4 bases short, with 7 bases between. As for this clone: Its specificity is unknown.

The clonotype originates from an adult in good health. This material consisted of peripheral blood, taken on day 0 of AZD1222 vaccination. This rearrangement joins TRBV29-1 to TRBJ2-2; D call uncertain. In DNA, the CDR3 is TGCAGCGTTGCGAGTTTCACCGGGGAGCTGTTTTTT. Its translation: CSVASFTGELFF.